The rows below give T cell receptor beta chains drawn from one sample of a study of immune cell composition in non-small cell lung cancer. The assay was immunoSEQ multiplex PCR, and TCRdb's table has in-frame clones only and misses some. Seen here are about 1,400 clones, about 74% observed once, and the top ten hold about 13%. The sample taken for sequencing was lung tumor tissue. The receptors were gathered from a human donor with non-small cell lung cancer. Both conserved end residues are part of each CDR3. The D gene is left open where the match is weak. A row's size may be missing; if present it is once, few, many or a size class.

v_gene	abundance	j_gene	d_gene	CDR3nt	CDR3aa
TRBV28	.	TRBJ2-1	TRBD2	TGTGCCAGCAGTTTGGGACTAGTTGCCAATGAGCAGTTCTTC	CASSLGLVANEQFF
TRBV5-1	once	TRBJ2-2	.	TGCGCCAGCAGCTTATCACAGGGCGGCACCGGGGAGCTGTTTTTT	CASSLSQGGTGELFF
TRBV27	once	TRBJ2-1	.	TGTGCCAGCAGTTTAGGAGGAGATGAGCAGTTCTTC	CASSLGGDEQFF
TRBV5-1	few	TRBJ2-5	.	TGCGCCAGCAGCTGGGTAAACAGTATCCAAGAGACCCAGTACTTC	CASSWVNSIQETQYF
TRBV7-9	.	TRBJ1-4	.	TGTGCCAGCAGCCCCCCGGCGGTTGAAAAACTGTTTTTT	CASSPPAVEKLFF
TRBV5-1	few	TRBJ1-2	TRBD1	TGCGCCAGCAGCCCGGACACAGGGGCCTTTTACTATGGCTACACCTTC	CASSPDTGAFYYGYTF
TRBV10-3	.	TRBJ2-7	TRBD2	TGTGCCATCAGTGAGTCGCCGGCTAGCGGGAGCTACGAGCAGTACTTC	CAISESPASGSYEQYF
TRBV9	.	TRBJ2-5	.	TGTGCCAGCAGCGTAGCGTCGAGGGGGCAAGAGACCCAGTACTTC	CASSVASRGQETQYF
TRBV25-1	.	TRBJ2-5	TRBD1	TGTGCCAGCAGTGGCTGGACAGGGGAAGAGACCCAGTACTTC	CASSGWTGEETQYF
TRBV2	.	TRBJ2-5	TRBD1	TGTGCCAGCAGCGCGACAGGGTTGGAGACCCAGTACTTC	CASSATGLETQYF
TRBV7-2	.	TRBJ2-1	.	TGTGCCAGCAGCCGGGATTACAATGAGCAGTTCTTC	CASSRDYNEQFF
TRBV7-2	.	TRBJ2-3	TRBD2	TGTGCCAGCAGCTTAGAAAGCGTAGCGGGGACAGATACGCAGTATTTT	CASSLESVAGTDTQYF
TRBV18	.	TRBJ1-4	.	TGTGCCAGCTCACCACCGACGACGGGGGGCGGAACAGAAAAACTGTTTTTT	CASSPPTTGGGTEKLFF
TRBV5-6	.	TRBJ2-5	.	TGTGCCAGCAGCTTGCCAGGGCTCGGAGAGACCCAGTACTTC	CASSLPGLGETQYF
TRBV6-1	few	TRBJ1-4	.	TGTGCCAGCAGTAAGGACGCCGACAGGTCTGGAAAACTGTTTTTT	CASSKDADRSGKLFF
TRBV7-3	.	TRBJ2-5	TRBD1	TGTGCCAGCAGCGGTACAGGGGTAGAGACCCAGTACTTC	CASSGTGVETQYF
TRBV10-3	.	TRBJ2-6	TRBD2	TGTGCCATCGCGGTTGGGGGGGCTGGGGCCAACGTCCTGACTTTC	CAIAVGGAGANVLTF
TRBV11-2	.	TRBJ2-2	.	TGTGCCAGCAGCTTAGGCCGTAGTACCGGGGAGCTGTTTTTT	CASSLGRSTGELFF
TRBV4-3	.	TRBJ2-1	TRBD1	TGCGCCAGCAGCCAAGATGCGGGGACAGGGGAGGGTAGGGCGCAGTTCTTC	CASSQDAGTGEGRAQFF
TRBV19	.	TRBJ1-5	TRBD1	TGTGCCAGTAGTATCGATTGGACAGGCTTCAATCAGCCCCAGCATTTT	CASSIDWTGFNQPQHF
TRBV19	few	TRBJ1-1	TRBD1	TGTGCCAGTAACACCGGACAGGGGGGTATGAACACTGAAGCTTTCTTT	CASNTGQGGMNTEAFF
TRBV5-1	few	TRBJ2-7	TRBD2	TGCGCCAGCAGCTTGGCGCGGGGGGCCTACGAGCAGTACTTC	CASSLARGAYEQYF
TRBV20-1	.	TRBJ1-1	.	TGCAGTGCTAAACCCCGGGAGAGAGCTTTCTTT	CSAKPRERAFF
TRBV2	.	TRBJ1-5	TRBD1	TGTGCCAGCAGGGAAGCGGAGACCAGGGGGCCTAATAGCAATCAGCCCCAGCATTTT	CASREAETRGPNSNQPQHF
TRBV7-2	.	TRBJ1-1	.	TGTGCCAGCAGCTTAGTTCCGGGAGGGACTGAAGCTTTCTTT	CASSLVPGGTEAFF
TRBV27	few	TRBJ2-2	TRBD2	TGTGCCAGCAGCCCTGGGACTAGACCCGGGGAGCTGTTTTTT	CASSPGTRPGELFF
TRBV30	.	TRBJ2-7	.	TGTGCCTGGAGTCAGGGTTCCTACGAGCAGTACTTC	CAWSQGSYEQYF
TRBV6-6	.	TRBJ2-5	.	TGTGCCGGCCAACCCACAGCACAAGAGACCCAGTACTTC	CAGQPTAQETQYF
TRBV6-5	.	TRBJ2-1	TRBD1	TGTGCCAGCAGCCGGGACAGGGGAAACAATGAGCAGTTCTTC	CASSRDRGNNEQFF
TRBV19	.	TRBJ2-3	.	TGTGCCAGTACCCCAATCGGAGGTGTGGGCACAGATACGCAGTATTTT	CASTPIGGVGTDTQYF
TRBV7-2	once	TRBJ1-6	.	TGTGCCAGCAGCTTAGGTGGTAGGGAGTCACCCCTCCACTTT	CASSLGGRESPLHF
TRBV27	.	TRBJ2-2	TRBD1	TGTGCCAGCAGAGTACGGACAGGGGCTGGCACCGGGGAGCTGTTTTTT	CASRVRTGAGTGELFF
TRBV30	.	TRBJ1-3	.	TGTGCCTGGAGTGTACTCCCGATCTCTGGAAACACCATATATTTT	CAWSVLPISGNTIYF
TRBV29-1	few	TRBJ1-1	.	TGCAGCGTTGCAGTGTCACAAGACACTGAAGCTTTCTTT	CSVAVSQDTEAFF
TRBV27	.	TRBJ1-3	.	TGTGCCAGCAGAGGGAGCTCTGGAAACACCATATATTTT	CASRGSSGNTIYF
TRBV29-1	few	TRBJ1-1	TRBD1	TGCAGCGTTGAAGGGACAGGGGGCGGTGGCACTGAAGCTTTCTTT	CSVEGTGGGGTEAFF
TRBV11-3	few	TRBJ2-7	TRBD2	TGTGCCAGCAAACCCGGGGGGAACTCCTACGAGCAGTACTTC	CASKPGGNSYEQYF
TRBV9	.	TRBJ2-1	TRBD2	TGTGCCAGCAGCGTAGATACCCCCGGACTAGCGGGATTCGGCAATGAGCAGTTCTTC	CASSVDTPGLAGFGNEQFF
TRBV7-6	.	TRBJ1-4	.	TGTGCCAGCAGCGCGGCGGCAGCAACTAATGAAAAACTGTTTTTT	CASSAAAATNEKLFF
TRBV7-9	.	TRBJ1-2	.	TGTGCCAGCAGCTTAACCCAAATGGCAGGGGCTGGCTACACCTTC	CASSLTQMAGAGYTF
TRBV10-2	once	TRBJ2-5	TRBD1	TGCGCCAGCAGCCAGGGGGCGCGGGAGACCCAGTACTTC	CASSQGARETQYF
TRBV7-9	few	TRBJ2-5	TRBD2	TGTGCCAGCAGTGCCGGGACTAGCGAAAAGACCCAGTACTTC	CASSAGTSEKTQYF
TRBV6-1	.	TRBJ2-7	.	TGTGCCAGCAGTGAAACGGGCGGGACCTACGAGCAGTACTTC	CASSETGGTYEQYF
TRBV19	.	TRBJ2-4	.	TGTGCCAGTAGTCCGAACAGGGAAGCCAAAAACATTCAGTACTTC	CASSPNREAKNIQYF
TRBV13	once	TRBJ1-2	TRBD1	TGTGCCAGCAGCCCGGGACAGGGGAGTTATGGCTACACCTTC	CASSPGQGSYGYTF
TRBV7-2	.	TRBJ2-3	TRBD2	TGTGCCACCGGGGCGGGGGGGAGGTTTCCAGATACGCAGTATTTT	CATGAGGRFPDTQYF
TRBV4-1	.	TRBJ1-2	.	TGCGCCAGCAGCCACGGCGGCGGGGTAGGAGGGTTCTACACCTTC	CASSHGGGVGGFYTF
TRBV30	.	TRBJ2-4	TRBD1	TGTGCCTGGACCCCCGGGGACAGAAAAAACATTCAGTACTTC	CAWTPGDRKNIQYF
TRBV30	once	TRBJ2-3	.	TGTGCCTGGACCCGAGGACAGACAGATACGCAGTATTTT	CAWTRGQTDTQYF
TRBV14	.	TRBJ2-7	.	TGTGCCAGCAGCCGCCAGGGTTTGGCCTACGAGCAGTACTTC	CASSRQGLAYEQYF
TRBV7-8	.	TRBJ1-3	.	TGTGCCAGCAGCTTTCAAACGACCGGGACACCCGGAAACACCATATATTTT	CASSFQTTGTPGNTIYF
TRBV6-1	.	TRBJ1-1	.	TGTGCCAGCAGTACTACAAGGAGGACTGAAGCTTTCTTT	CASSTTRRTEAFF
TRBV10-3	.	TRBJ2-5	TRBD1	TGTGCCATCAGTTGGGGACAGGGATACCAAGAGACCCAGTACTTC	CAISWGQGYQETQYF
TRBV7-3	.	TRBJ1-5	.	TGTGCCAGCAGCTTAGGCAGTTTCAATCAGCCCCAGCATTTT	CASSLGSFNQPQHF
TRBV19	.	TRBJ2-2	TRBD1	TGTGCCAGTAGTATGGACAGGGGGAAAGCGAACACCGGGGAGCTGTTTTTT	CASSMDRGKANTGELFF
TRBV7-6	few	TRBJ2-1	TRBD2	TGTGCCAGCAGCCCCCGGACTAGCGGGAATGAGCAGTTCTTC	CASSPRTSGNEQFF
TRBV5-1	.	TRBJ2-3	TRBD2	TGCGCCAGCAAGACTAGCGGGGGGGCCCTGACAGATACGCAGTATTTT	CASKTSGGALTDTQYF
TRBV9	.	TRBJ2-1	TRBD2	TGTGCCAGCAGCCCAGTCATCAGCGGGAGGGGGTTCGAGCAGTTCTTC	CASSPVISGRGFEQFF
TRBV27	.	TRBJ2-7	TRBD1	TGTGCCAGCAGTAAGACAGGGGGCCCGGGCTACGAGCAGTACTTC	CASSKTGGPGYEQYF
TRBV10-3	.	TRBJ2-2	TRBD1	TGTGCCATCAGTGAGTCGATGGGACAGCTGAACACCGGGGAGCTGTTTTTT	CAISESMGQLNTGELFF